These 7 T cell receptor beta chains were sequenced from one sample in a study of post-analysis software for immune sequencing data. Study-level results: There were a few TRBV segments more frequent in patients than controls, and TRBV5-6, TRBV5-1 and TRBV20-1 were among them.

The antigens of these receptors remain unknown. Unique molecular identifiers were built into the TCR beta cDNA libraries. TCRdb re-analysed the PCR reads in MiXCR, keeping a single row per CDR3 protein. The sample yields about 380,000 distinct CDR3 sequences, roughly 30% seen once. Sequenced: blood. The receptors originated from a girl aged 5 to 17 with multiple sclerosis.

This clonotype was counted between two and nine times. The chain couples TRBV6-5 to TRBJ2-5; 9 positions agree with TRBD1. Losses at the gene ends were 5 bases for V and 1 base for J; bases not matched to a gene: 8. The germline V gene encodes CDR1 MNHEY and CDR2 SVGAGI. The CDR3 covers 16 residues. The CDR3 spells CASSQTGGIGQETQYF. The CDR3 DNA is TGTGCCAGCAGTCAAACAGGGGGCATCGGCCAAGAGACCCAGTACTTC.

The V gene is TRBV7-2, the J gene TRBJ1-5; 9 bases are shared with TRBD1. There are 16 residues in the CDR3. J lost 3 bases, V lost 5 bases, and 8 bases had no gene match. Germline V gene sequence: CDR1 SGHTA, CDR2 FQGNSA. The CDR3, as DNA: TGTGCCAGCAGCGGTCCCGGGACAGGGACCAATCAGCCCCAGCATTTT. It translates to CASSGPGTGTNQPQHF. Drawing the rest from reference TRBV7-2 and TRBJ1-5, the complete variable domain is GAGVSQSPSNKVTEKGKDVELRCDPISGHTALYWYRQSLGQGLEFLIYFQGNSAPDKSGLPSDRFSAERTGGSVSTLTIQRTQQEDSAVYLCASSGPGTGTNQPQHFGDGTRLSIL.

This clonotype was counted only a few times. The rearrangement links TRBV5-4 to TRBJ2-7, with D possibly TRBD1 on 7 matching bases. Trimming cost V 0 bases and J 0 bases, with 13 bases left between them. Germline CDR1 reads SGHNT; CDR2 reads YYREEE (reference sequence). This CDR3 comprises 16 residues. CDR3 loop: CASSLGGDRSSYEQYF. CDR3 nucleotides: TGTGCCAGCAGCTTGGGGGGGGACAGAAGCTCCTACGAGCAGTACTTC.

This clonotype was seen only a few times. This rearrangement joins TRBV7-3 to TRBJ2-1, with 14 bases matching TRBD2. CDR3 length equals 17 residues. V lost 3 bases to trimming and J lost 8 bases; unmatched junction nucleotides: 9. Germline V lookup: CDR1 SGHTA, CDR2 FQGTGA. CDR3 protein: CASSFRSRLAGGDEQFF. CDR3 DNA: TGTGCCAGCAGCTTTCGTTCACGACTAGCGGGGGGGGATGAGCAGTTCTTC.

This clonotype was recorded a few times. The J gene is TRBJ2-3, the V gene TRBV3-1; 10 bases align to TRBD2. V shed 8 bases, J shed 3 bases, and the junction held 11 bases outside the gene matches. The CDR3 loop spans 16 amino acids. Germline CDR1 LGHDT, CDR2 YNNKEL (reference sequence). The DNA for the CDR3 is TGTGCCAGCGGCCTAGATTCTAGCGGGGGTACAGATACGCAGTATTTT. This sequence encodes CASGLDSSGGTDTQYF.

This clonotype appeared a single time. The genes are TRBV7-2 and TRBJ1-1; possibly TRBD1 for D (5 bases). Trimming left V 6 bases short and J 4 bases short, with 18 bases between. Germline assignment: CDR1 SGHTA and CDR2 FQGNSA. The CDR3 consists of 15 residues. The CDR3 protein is CASSAFRVKGTEAFF. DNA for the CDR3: TGTGCCAGCAGTGCCTTCAGGGTTAAGGGCACTGAAGCTTTCTTT.

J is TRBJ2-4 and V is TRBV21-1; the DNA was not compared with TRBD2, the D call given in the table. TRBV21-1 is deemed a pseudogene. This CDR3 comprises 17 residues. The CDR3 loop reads CASSKPLHRKSKNIQYF. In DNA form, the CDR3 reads TGTGCCAGCAGCAAACCCCTCCACAGGAAATCCAAAAACATTCAGTACTTC.